This passage covers 17 T cell receptor beta chains from one sample sequenced in a study of blood T cells in healthy people across ages. Primers used in a second PCR of about 6 to 11 cycles were a sample-barcoded 5' primer and a J-beta primer mix. Using its own MiXCR run on the 5' RACE reads, TCRdb lists one record per CDR3 protein. The sample carries 1 million or so distinct CDR3 sequences, roughly a quarter recorded once. These data were likewise used in another study, on T cells of mothers and their children.

The sequenced material came from blood. The receptors were gathered from a girl aged 2 to 9 in good health.

This clonotype was counted between two and nine times. The chain carries TRBV6-6 and TRBJ1-1; 8 nucleotides agree with TRBD1. J gave up 7 bases and V 6 bases, and 10 bases lay outside the gene matches. CDR1 is MNHNY, CDR2 SVGAGI, per germline (reference sequence). CDR3 length: 14 residues. The chain's CDR3 is CASRHRDRIFEAFF. As DNA, the CDR3 is TGTGCCAGCAGGCACCGGGACAGGATCTTTGAAGCTTTCTTT.

The gene calls are TRBV7-9 and TRBJ1-2, with unresolved D. The germline V and J ends were trimmed by 8 bases and 3 bases, with 4 bases remaining between them. CDR3 size: 10 residues. The germline gives CDR1 SEHNR, CDR2 FQNEAQ (reference sequence). The CDR3 loop is CASGDYGYTF. The CDR3 coding sequence is TGTGCCAGCGGGGACTATGGCTACACCTTC.

This chain's CDR3 is CASGLVGKAPGRSYNEQFF. CDR3 DNA sequence: TGTGCTAGTGGTTTGGTAGGGAAGGCCCCAGGTAGATCCTACAATGAGCAGTTCTTC. The V and J genes are TRBV12-5 and TRBJ2-1; D gene uncertain. V lost 0 bases and J lost 1, with 19 bases in between. Germline V gives CDR1 LGHNT, CDR2 FRNRAP. The CDR3 covers 19 residues.

V is TRBV6-5 and J is TRBJ1-2; D is ambiguous. CDR1 and CDR2 from the germline V gene are MNHEY and SVGAGI. V was trimmed by 7 bases and J by 2 bases, leaving 11 bases between them. This CDR3 has 13 residues. CDR3 sequence: CASKRGTNYGYTF. CDR3 coding DNA: TGTGCCAGCAAGCGTGGAACCAACTATGGCTACACCTTC.

This chain joins TRBV10-3 and TRBJ2-7; the D gene could be TRBD1 or TRBD2 (5 bases each). This CDR3 region has 14 residues. V lost 2 bases, J lost 2 bases, and 10 bases lay in between. The V gene's germline CDR1 is ENHRY and CDR2 SYGVKD. In DNA, the CDR3 is TGTGCCATCAGTGAGGGGCTGGGGGCCTACGAGCAGTACTTC. The encoded protein is CAISEGLGAYEQYF.

This clonotype appeared a few times. One end of the junction does not line up with germline, which may come from a read error. The chain links TRBV20-1 to TRBJ2-7; 7 nucleotides agree with TRBD2. The germline gives CDR1 DFQATT, CDR2 SNEGSKA (reference sequence). The CDR3 spans 14 residues. The CDR3 DNA follows: TGCAATGCTAGTAGTCCAAGCGGGACCTACGAGCAGTACTTC. As protein: CNASSPSGTYEQYF.

This clonotype was seen ten or more times. This chain links TRBV5-6 with TRBJ2-5; D ambiguous. The CDR3 has 14 amino acids. With 3 bases removed from V and 1 base from J, the gap between germline ends came to 10 bases. Germline values: CDR1 SGHDT, CDR2 YYEEEE. The CDR3: CASSWSGTQETQYF. CDR3 DNA: TGTGCCAGCAGCTGGAGTGGAACCCAAGAGACCCAGTACTTC.

The chain links TRBV6-5 to TRBJ1-4; D may be TRBD1 (6 bases). Germline values: CDR1 MNHEY, CDR2 SVGAGI. This CDR3 comprises 14 residues. Trimming took off 5 bases at V and 5 bases at J, with 12 bases between the two ends. In DNA form, the CDR3 reads TGTGCCAGCAGTCTCATCCAGGGGAATGAAAAACTGTTTTTT. This codes for CASSLIQGNEKLFF.

This clonotype showed up just once. The J gene is TRBJ1-1, the V gene TRBV9; TRBD1 matches at 7 bases. Germline trimming cut 4 bases from V and 10 bases from J; bases unmatched to any gene: 22. The CDR3 length is 17 residues. Germline values: CDR1 SGDLS, CDR2 YYNGEE. In nucleotides, the CDR3 is TGTGCCAGCAGCCCCCGTGGAGGGGGCGCGAGAATTGAGGGAGCTTTCTTT. Its translation is CASSPRGGGARIEGAFF. The full variable domain, its missing parts supplied by reference TRBV9 and TRBJ1-1, is DSGVTQTPKHLITATGQRVTLRCSPRSGDLSVYWYQQSLDQGLQFLIQYYNGEERAKGNILERFSAQQFPDLHSELNLSSLELGDSALYFCASSPRGGGARIEGAFFGQGTRLTVV.

The genes are TRBV6-6 and TRBJ1-5; 11 bases are a match to TRBD1. Germline values: CDR1 MNHNY, CDR2 SVGAGI (reference sequence). This CDR3 region has 16 residues. The junction had 5 bases not matched to a gene; V was cut back by 4 bases and J by 3 bases. The DNA for the CDR3 is TGTGCCAGCAGTTCTTGGGACAGGGGGTACAATCAGCCCCAGCATTTT. Translation gives CASSSWDRGYNQPQHF.

The rearrangement links TRBV7-2 to TRBJ1-2; D is uncertain. V shed 5 bases and J shed 5 bases, with 9 bases lying between them. In germline, CDR1 is SGHTA, CDR2 FQGNSA. The length of the CDR3 is 12 residues. The CDR3 DNA sequence: TGTGCCAGCAGCGGCCGGGAGTATGGCTACACCTTC. Translated: CASSGREYGYTF.

This clonotype was picked up a small number of times. The chain is built from TRBV29-1 and TRBJ1-2; D is uncertain. Germline lookup yields CDR1 SQVTM and CDR2 ANQGSEA. CDR3 size: 12 residues. Trimming took 4 bases from V and 0 from J, leaving 6 bases between them. CDR3 loop: CSVGSTNYGYTF. The CDR3, as DNA: TGCAGCGTTGGCTCTACTAACTATGGCTACACCTTC.

This chain uses TRBV11-2 with TRBJ2-6; D gene uncertain. V lost 2 bases and J 0 bases, leaving 14 bases between the germline ends. The CDR3 is made up of 18 amino acids. Germline V lookup: CDR1 SGHAT, CDR2 FQNNGV. The CDR3 bases are TGTGCCAGCAGCTTAATCAAAGGGAAGAACTCTGGGGCCAACGTCCTGACTTTC. Translating it yields CASSLIKGKNSGANVLTF.

The V gene is TRBV20-1, the J gene TRBJ2-4; D possibly corresponds to TRBD1 (5 bases). Germline V gene sequence: CDR1 DFQATT, CDR2 SNEGSKA (reference sequence). Trimming shortened V by 6 bases and J by 0 bases, and 12 bases separated the two germline ends. The CDR3 is 14 amino acids. CDR3 bases: TGCAGTGCACTTCAGGGCCTAGCCAAAAACATTCAGTACTTC. As protein: CSALQGLAKNIQYF.

This CDR3 is CASSLILNKNEKLFF. Here the CDR3 DNA reads TGTGCCAGCAGTTTAATCCTGAACAAGAATGAAAAACTGTTTTTT. The V gene is TRBV12-3 or TRBV12-4, the J gene TRBJ1-4, with D uncertain. V lost 2 bases and J lost 5, with 12 bases in between. The CDR3 sequence is 15 residues long.

V is TRBV11-2 and J is TRBJ2-5, with 7 bases lining up with TRBD1. Gene TRBJ2-7 matches the end of the DNA better, so the J call may be wrong. The length of the CDR3 is 15 residues. The germline V gene has CDR1 SGHAT and CDR2 FQNNGV. The DNA of the CDR3 is TGTGCCAGCACCGCGAGATTGGACAGGACCTACGAGCAGTACTTC. It encodes CASTARLDRTYEQYF.

The V and J genes are TRBV18 and TRBJ2-5, with D unresolved. This CDR3 is built from 13 residues. Trimming pared 0 bases from V and 3 bases from J, leaving 5 bases between. From germline, CDR1 is KGHSH and CDR2 LQKENI. CDR3 bases: TGTGCCAGCTCACCACCAGGAAAAGAGACCCAGTACTTC. Protein: CASSPPGKETQYF.